A single sample is the source of the 9 T cell receptor beta chains below, sequenced in a study of shared clonotypes between healthy human individuals. Clones were read by immunoSEQ multiplex PCR, and TCRdb kept only the in-frame ones, dropping some. Of about 1.1 million clones in the sample, about 84% are singletons; the top ten hold 0.4% to 0.55%. Sequences were obtained from memory CD4+ T cells from PBMCs. The subset: CD45RA-negative fraction. The receptors derive from a man aged 18 to 30 in good health. Some clones in this sample may be carry-over from other donors' samples.

The rearrangement uses TRBV28 and TRBJ1-1; D uncertain. Germline assignment: CDR1 MDHEN and CDR2 SYDVKM. This CDR3 spans 16 amino acids. The V and J ends lost 2 bases and 3 bases respectively, with 16 bases between them. The CDR3 reads CASSLPLHRRDTEAFF. In DNA form, the CDR3 reads TGTGCCAGCAGTTTACCCTTACATCGGAGGGACACTGAAGCTTTCTTT. Combining the CDR3 with reference TRBV28 and TRBJ1-1 gives the whole variable domain DVKVTQSSRYLVKRTGEKVFLECVQDMDHENMFWYRQDPGLGLRLIYFSYDVKMKEKGDIPEGYSVSREKKERFSLILESASTNQTSMYLCASSLPLHRRDTEAFFGQGTRLTVV.

J is TRBJ2-3 and V is TRBV5-1; TRBD2 aligns across 14 bases. J gave up 5 bases and V 4 bases, and 6 bases lay outside the gene matches. Germline V gene lookup returns CDR1 SGHRS and CDR2 YFSETQ. CDR3 size: 16 residues. CDR3 loop: CASSPGLAGAVDTQYF. CDR3 DNA: TGCGCCAGCAGCCCGGGACTAGCGGGAGCTGTAGATACGCAGTATTTT.

The CDR3 coding sequence is TGCGCCAGCAGAACCGGGACAGCCTTCCAAGAGACCCAGTACTTC. Its protein is CASRTGTAFQETQYF. This chain connects TRBV5-1 to TRBJ2-5; 7 bases line up with TRBD1. In germline, CDR1 is SGHRS, CDR2 YFSETQ. The CDR3 is 15 residues long. J gave up 1 base and V 5 bases, and 8 bases lay outside the gene matches.

V and J are TRBV19 and TRBJ2-7; 10 bases fit TRBD2. The length of the CDR3 is 14 residues. The germline V gene has CDR1 LNHDA and CDR2 SQIVND (reference sequence). J was trimmed by 1 base and V by 6 bases; bases with no gene match: 3. CDR3 sequence: CASRPSGSSYEQYF. DNA for the CDR3: TGTGCCAGTAGACCTAGCGGGAGTTCCTACGAGCAGTACTTC.

The gene calls are TRBV28 and TRBJ1-3, with 7 bases identical to TRBD1. V dropped 6 bases and J dropped 3; count of bases not matched to a gene: 5. Per the germline V gene, CDR1 is MDHEN and CDR2 is SYDVKM. The CDR3 loop spans 14 amino acids. For the CDR3, the DNA is TGTGCCAGCAGGGGGACAGTCCGTGGAAACACCATATATTTT. Its translation is CASRGTVRGNTIYF.

The V and J genes are TRBV27 and TRBJ2-1, with 9 bases that match TRBD2. The CDR3 runs 15 residues. The germline V gene has CDR1 MNHEY and CDR2 SMNVEV (reference sequence). V dropped 3 bases and J dropped 10; count of bases not matched to a gene: 10. CDR3 protein: CASSLGTSPIAEQFF. CDR3 sequence (DNA): TGTGCCAGCAGTTTGGGGACTAGCCCCATAGCGGAGCAGTTCTTC.

This clone came up once. At the DNA level, this CDR3 is encoded by other sequences in the same sample as well. The gene calls are TRBV19 and TRBJ2-7; D perhaps matches TRBD2 (7 bases). Germline CDR1 and CDR2: LNHDA and SQIVND (reference sequence). The ends were cut back, 4 bases at V and 1 base at J, with 11 bases in the middle. The CDR3 has 14 amino acids. The CDR3 sequence: CASSTGGVSYEQYF. The CDR3 DNA follows: TGTGCCAGTAGTACGGGGGGCGTATCCTACGAGCAGTACTTC. Full variable domain (rest looked up from reference TRBV19 and TRBJ2-7): DGGITQSPKYLFRKEGQNVTLSCEQNLNHDAMYWYRQDPGQGLRLIYYSQIVNDFQKGDIAEGYSVSREKKESFPLTVTSAQKNPTAFYLCASSTGGVSYEQYFGPGTRLTVT.

This sequence joins TRBV5-1 and TRBJ2-1; D might be TRBD2 (5 bases). This CDR3 contains 16 residues. V lost 3 bases and J lost 9, with 22 bases in between. CDR1 is SGHRS and CDR2 is YFSETQ in the germline V gene. The CDR3 protein is CASSYGGLRGSGEQFF. CDR3 in DNA: TGCGCCAGCAGCTATGGAGGACTCCGCGGAAGCGGTGAGCAGTTCTTC.

This clone showed up just once. A much larger clone is a single base away; this may be a read error. Additional DNA sequences in this sample encode the identical CDR3. V and J are TRBV2 and TRBJ2-2; D is undetermined. Germline CDR1 and CDR2: SNHLY and FYNNEI. The CDR3 has 12 amino acids. V was shortened by 6 bases and J by 6 bases, with 8 bases between the two germline ends. CDR3: CASSLGAGELFF. In DNA, the CDR3 is TGTGCCAGCAGCCTCGGCGCCGGGGAGCTGTTTTTT.